One and the same sample provided the 15 T cell receptor beta chains below, sequenced in a study of shared clonotypes between healthy human individuals. TCRdb's table, derived via immunoSEQ multiplex PCR, lists solely in-frame clones and lacks some. This table holds about 300,000 clones, 74% found once. Sequencing was performed on memory CD4+ T cells sorted from blood. This sample's subset: CD45RA-negative fraction. The receptor set was obtained from a man younger than 45 in good health.

The table lists this clone with a count of one. A much larger clone differs from this one at a single base, so this may be a read error. The J gene is TRBJ1-1, the V gene TRBV7-2; no clear D. This CDR3 is built from 13 residues. Germline loops: CDR1 SGHTA, CDR2 FQGNSA. V was shortened by 3 bases and J by 1 base, with 6 bases between the two germline ends. The CDR3 spells CASSLRPNTEAFF. The DNA of the CDR3 is TGTGCCAGCAGCTTGAGGCCGAACACTGAAGCTTTCTTT.

The rearrangement uses TRBV18 and TRBJ2-1; no clear D. Germline V CDR1 and CDR2: KGHSH, LQKENI. The CDR3 is 13 amino acids. V was cut by 1 base and J by 6 bases, with 7 bases left in between. The CDR3 bases are TGTGCCAGCTCACCACGTGAGGCCAATGAGCAGTTCTTC. This gives the protein CASSPREANEQFF.

The chain carries TRBV4-2 and TRBJ2-1; TRBD1 is a possible D gene (6 bases). The V gene's germline CDR1 is LGHNA and CDR2 YNFKEQ. The CDR3 totals 14 residues. Between the trimmed V and J ends, which lost 3 bases and 5 bases, there was a span of 11 bases. This CDR3 reads CASSHRDTHNEQFF. Written as DNA, the CDR3 is TGTGCCAGCAGCCATAGGGACACCCACAATGAGCAGTTCTTC.

This clone was recorded once. The chain uses TRBV6-1 and TRBJ1-1; no clear D gene. V was trimmed by 8 bases and J by 6 bases, leaving 16 bases between them. This CDR3 is 13 amino acids long. The germline V gene has CDR1 MNHNS and CDR2 SASEGT. The CDR3 region has the DNA TGTGCCAGCGGATGGGTGGGGATCGCTGAAGCTTTCTTT. Translation: CASGWVGIAEAFF.

This chain joins TRBV21-1 and TRBJ1-1. TRBV21-1 counts as a pseudogene. The CDR3 consists of 14 residues. The CDR3 reads CASSKPPGNTEAFF. The CDR3 DNA is TGTGCCAGCAGCAAACCCCCGGGTAACACTGAAGCTTTCTTT.

As concerns this clone: Additional DNA sequences in this sample encode the identical CDR3. This chain connects TRBV20-1 to TRBJ2-7; D remains ambiguous. Between the trimmed V and J ends, which lost 0 bases and 3 bases, there was a span of 3 bases. The CDR3 loop spans 11 amino acids. CDR1 and CDR2 from the germline V gene are DFQATT and SNEGSKA (reference sequence). CDR3 sequence (DNA): TGCAGTGCTAGAGAAGACTACGAGCAGTACTTC. Its translation is CSAREDYEQYF.

The V gene is TRBV5-1, the J gene TRBJ2-3; the D gene is possibly TRBD1 (5 bases). Trimming removed 0 bases at V and 6 bases at J, with 14 bases between. The CDR3 runs to 15 residues. CDR1 and CDR2 from the germline V gene are SGHRS and YFSETQ. CDR3: CASSLVGRVPDTQYF. CDR3 DNA sequence: TGCGCCAGCAGCTTGGTTGGCAGGGTTCCCGATACGCAGTATTTT.

The chain has TRBV29-1 and TRBJ2-5; D is possibly TRBD2 (6 bases). In germline, CDR1 is SQVTM, CDR2 ANQGSEA. The CDR3 extends over 13 amino acids. V was pared by 4 bases and J by 5 bases, with 14 bases between. The CDR3 coding sequence is TGCAGCGTTGTAGGGCTAGCGAGGGAGACCCAGTACTTC. It encodes CSVVGLARETQYF.

CDR3 sequence (DNA): TGTGCCAGCAGTCCGGTGGCGGGAGACGATACGCAGTATTTT. This codes for CASSPVAGDDTQYF. The chain uses TRBV6-1 and TRBJ2-3; TRBD2 matches at 7 bases. V lost 5 bases and J lost 6; bases outside the gene matches: 8. The CDR3 runs 14 residues. The germline V gene has CDR1 MNHNS and CDR2 SASEGT.

The chain couples TRBV28 to TRBJ1-1; the D gene is possibly TRBD1 (5 bases). V shed 6 bases and J shed 1 base, with 15 bases lying between them. CDR3 length: 15 residues. The germline V gene has CDR1 MDHEN and CDR2 SYDVKM. The CDR3 is CASRRVGGANTEAFF. DNA of the CDR3: TGTGCCAGCAGACGGGTGGGAGGGGCGAACACTGAAGCTTTCTTT. Full variable domain (missing parts from reference TRBV28 and TRBJ1-1): DVKVTQSSRYLVKRTGEKVFLECVQDMDHENMFWYRQDPGLGLRLIYFSYDVKMKEKGDIPEGYSVSREKKERFSLILESASTNQTSMYLCASRRVGGANTEAFFGQGTRLTVV.

This chain uses TRBV28 with TRBJ1-3, with 7 positions matching TRBD1. V lost 2 bases to trimming and J lost 0 bases; unmatched junction nucleotides: 4. The CDR3 is 16 residues long. Germline V lookup: CDR1 MDHEN, CDR2 SYDVKM. This chain's CDR3 is CASSLTGQSSGNTIYF. The CDR3 DNA reads as TGTGCCAGCAGTTTAACGGGACAGTCCTCTGGAAACACCATATATTTT. Full variable domain (remainder filled in from reference TRBV28 and TRBJ1-3): DVKVTQSSRYLVKRTGEKVFLECVQDMDHENMFWYRQDPGLGLRLIYFSYDVKMKEKGDIPEGYSVSREKKERFSLILESASTNQTSMYLCASSLTGQSSGNTIYFGEGSWLTVV.

The chain has TRBV27 and TRBJ2-5, with 11 bases fitting TRBD1. Germline loops: CDR1 MNHEY, CDR2 SMNVEV (reference sequence). CDR3 length: 15 residues. After removal of 5 bases from V and 6 bases from J, the junction contained 8 bases not matched to a gene. The CDR3 region is CASSPGTGGVKTQYF. The DNA for the CDR3 is TGTGCCAGCAGTCCTGGGACAGGGGGTGTAAAGACCCAGTACTTC.

The chain has TRBV19 and TRBJ2-3; weak D call: TRBD2 (6 bases). CDR3 length equals 14 residues. V was pared by 7 bases and J by 5 bases, with 16 bases between. The germline gives CDR1 LNHDA, CDR2 SQIVND (reference sequence). The CDR3 nucleotides are TGTGCCAGTACCCCGGGCGGGACCGGAGATACGCAGTATTTT. Translated, it gives CASTPGGTGDTQYF.

This CDR3 reads CASSVTGDQPQHF. As DNA, the CDR3 is TGTGCCAGCAGCGTTACAGGGGACCAGCCCCAGCATTTT. This chain joins TRBV9 and TRBJ1-5; 7 bases are a match to TRBD1. Looked up from germline, CDR1 is SGDLS and CDR2 is YYNGEE. CDR3 size: 13 residues. Trimming at V came to 2 bases and at J to 7 bases, leaving 3 bases not matched to a gene.

The chain carries TRBV5-6 and TRBJ2-3; 10 bases agree with TRBD2. The length of the CDR3 is 14 residues. In germline, CDR1 is SGHDT, CDR2 YYEEEE. V was clipped by 2 bases and J by 6 bases; unmatched bases: 3. The CDR3: CASSFGTSADTQYF. CDR3 bases: TGTGCCAGCAGCTTTGGGACTAGCGCCGATACGCAGTATTTT.